This T cell receptor beta chain was sequenced for a study of a mutant IDH1 vaccine in newly diagnosed glioma. Study at large: Before enrollment, patients got radiotherapy alone, temozolomide alone, or mostly the combination. Study-level results: Top peripheral T cell clonotype shifts appeared unrelated to pseudoprogression. Among patients, around 93% showed immune responses induced by the vaccine.

Sequenced by immunoSEQ multiplex PCR; TCRdb stores in-frame clones only, minus some. The table shows tens of thousands of clones, with around 80% occurring only once. Time point indicated: baseline, week 1 (first vaccination visit). Treatment: pre-vaccination baseline after standard-of-care therapy. In regard to this clone: Its antigen is still unknown.

This sequence originates from a man aged 25 to 40 with glioma. The starting material was PBMCs, obtained from a glioma patient treated with radiotherapy, temozolomide or both.

This CDR3 reads CASSPGLAGGRDTDTQYF. CDR3 coding DNA: TGCGCCAGCAGCCCCGGACTAGCGGGAGGAAGGGACACAGATACGCAGTATTTT. The V gene is TRBV5-1, the J gene TRBJ2-3; TRBD2 matches at 14 bases. Germline V gene data show CDR1 as SGHRS and CDR2 as YFSETQ. The J segment lost 2 bases and the V segment lost 4 bases, leaving 9 bases of the junction unmatched. The CDR3 is made up of 18 amino acids.